This T cell receptor (beta chain) came from a study of T cells after yellow fever vaccination. Study-level findings and limits: The secondary T-cell response peaked on day 5, not day 15, but was weaker.

This CDR3 spans 15 amino acids. V lost 1 base, J lost 10 bases, and 7 bases stayed unmatched. The germline gives CDR1 SGHRS, CDR2 YFSETQ. TCRdb analysed the 5' RACE reads with MiXCR anew, one entry per CDR3 protein. The data hold a few hundred thousand distinct CDR3 sequences, with around 5.2% observed a single time. In this sample, this clonotype turned up many times. The antigen remains unidentified. The sequencing used CD4+ T cells sorted from PBMCs, collected on the day of the yellow fever booster vaccination. The chain has TRBV5-1 and TRBJ1-6; 8 bases fit TRBD1. The receptor comes from a man aged 18 to 30 who received the YFV17D yellow fever vaccine. CDR3 nucleotides: TGCGCCAGCAGCTTGTCAGGGACAGGTCGCTCACCCCTCCACTTT. Its protein is CASSLSGTGRSPLHF.